The rows below give T cell receptor beta chains drawn from one sample of a study of control samples from healthy donors and cancer patients. The protocol was immunoSEQ multiplex PCR, while the TCRdb copy is restricted to in-frame clones and leaves out a portion. The repertoire holds around 250,000 clones, with approximately 80% as singletons. Sample: PBMCs. Receptor source: an older woman with lung cancer. Both conserved end residues are part of each CDR3. D genes are given only for firm matches. Clone size is shown for a subset of rows, as once, few, many or a class of expanded clone.

clone size: .
V gene: TRBV28
D gene: TRBD1
J gene: TRBJ1-6
CDR3 protein: CASRRQGGFYNSPLHF
CDR3 DNA: TGTGCCAGCAGGAGACAGGGTGGTTTCTATAATTCACCCCTCCACTTT

clone size: .
V gene: TRBV5-1
D gene: TRBD1
J gene: TRBJ1-4
CDR3 protein: CASSLEPRGPLEKLFF
CDR3 DNA: TGCGCCAGCAGCTTGGAGCCCAGGGGGCCACTTGAAAAACTGTTTTTT

clone size: .
V gene: TRBV5-6
D gene: .
J gene: TRBJ1-1
CDR3 protein: CASSEYQGYDTEAFF
CDR3 DNA: TGTGCCAGCAGCGAGTACCAGGGATATGACACTGAAGCTTTCTTT

clone size: .
V gene: TRBV30
D gene: TRBD2
J gene: TRBJ2-2
CDR3 protein: CAWTSGIGANGELFF
CDR3 DNA: TGTGCCTGGACTAGCGGGATCGGAGCTAACGGGGAGCTGTTTTTT

clone size: few
V gene: TRBV24-1
D gene: TRBD1
J gene: TRBJ1-5
CDR3 protein: CATSQGDQPQHF
CDR3 DNA: TGTGCCACCAGTCAGGGGGACCAGCCCCAGCATTTT

clone size: .
V gene: TRBV28
D gene: .
J gene: TRBJ2-2
CDR3 protein: CASILGLSTGELFF
CDR3 DNA: .

clone size: .
V gene: TRBV25-1
D gene: .
J gene: TRBJ1-1
CDR3 protein: CASSESLTMHTEAFF
CDR3 DNA: TGTGCCAGCAGTGAATCTCTCACGATGCACACTGAAGCTTTCTTT

clone size: .
V gene: TRBV3-1/TRBV3-2
D gene: .
J gene: TRBJ1-2
CDR3 protein: CASSQGGGNYGYTF
CDR3 DNA: TGTGCCAGCAGCCAAGGAGGGGGAAACTATGGCTACACCTTC

clone size: .
V gene: TRBV7-2
D gene: .
J gene: TRBJ2-7
CDR3 protein: CASSPWAREQYF
CDR3 DNA: TGTGCCAGCAGCCCCTGGGCTCGGGAGCAGTACTTC

clone size: .
V gene: TRBV28
D gene: .
J gene: TRBJ1-1
CDR3 protein: CASSLKTPPEAFF
CDR3 DNA: TGTGCCAGCAGTTTAAAGACCCCCCCTGAAGCTTTCTTT

clone size: once
V gene: TRBV3-1/TRBV3-2
D gene: TRBD1
J gene: TRBJ1-4
CDR3 protein: CASSPGQTNEKLFF
CDR3 DNA: TGTGCCAGCAGCCCGGGACAGACAAATGAAAAACTGTTTTTT

clone size: .
V gene: TRBV5-1
D gene: .
J gene: TRBJ2-1
CDR3 protein: CASSLVGVGWDEQFF
CDR3 DNA: TGCGCCAGCAGCTTGGTCGGCGTGGGTTGGGACGAGCAGTTCTTC

clone size: once
V gene: TRBV3-1/TRBV3-2
D gene: .
J gene: TRBJ2-4
CDR3 protein: CASSQATAFQYF
CDR3 DNA: TGTGCCAGCAGCCAAGCCACAGCCTTTCAGTACTTC

clone size: .
V gene: TRBV7-8
D gene: .
J gene: TRBJ2-7
CDR3 protein: CASSLGLGDYEQYF
CDR3 DNA: TGTGCCAGCAGCTTAGGTCTAGGCGACTACGAGCAGTACTTC

clone size: .
V gene: TRBV7-9
D gene: TRBD2
J gene: TRBJ2-1
CDR3 protein: CASSLAGGNNEQFF
CDR3 DNA: TGTGCCAGCAGTCTAGCGGGGGGGAACAATGAGCAGTTCTTC

clone size: few
V gene: TRBV7-8
D gene: TRBD1
J gene: TRBJ1-1
CDR3 protein: CASSPGQGEEAFF
CDR3 DNA: TGTGCCAGCAGTCCTGGACAGGGAGAAGAAGCTTTCTTT

clone size: .
V gene: TRBV6-1
D gene: .
J gene: TRBJ2-2
CDR3 protein: CASSESRMTGELFF
CDR3 DNA: TGTGCCAGCAGTGAAAGCCGCATGACCGGGGAGCTGTTTTTT

clone size: .
V gene: TRBV7-9
D gene: TRBD1
J gene: TRBJ2-5
CDR3 protein: CASSLRGLETQYF
CDR3 DNA: TGTGCCAGCAGCTTGAGGGGGCTGGAGACCCAGTACTTC

clone size: .
V gene: TRBV4-1
D gene: .
J gene: TRBJ2-2
CDR3 protein: CASSQDSVTGELFF
CDR3 DNA: TGCGCCAGCAGCCAAGATTCTGTCACCGGGGAGCTGTTTTTT

clone size: .
V gene: TRBV7-3
D gene: .
J gene: TRBJ2-3
CDR3 protein: CASSLGGGSGNTQYF
CDR3 DNA: TGTGCCAGCAGCTTGGGTGGCGGTAGCGGAAATACGCAGTATTTT

clone size: .
V gene: TRBV21-1
D gene: .
J gene: TRBJ1-2
CDR3 protein: CASSLTPLAYGYTF
CDR3 DNA: TGTGCCAGCAGCCTCACCCCTCTTGCCTATGGCTACACCTTC

clone size: .
V gene: TRBV5-4
D gene: TRBD2
J gene: TRBJ2-2
CDR3 protein: CASSPPSGSGGELFF
CDR3 DNA: TGTGCCAGCAGCCCACCCAGCGGGAGTGGAGGGGAGCTGTTTTTT

clone size: .
V gene: TRBV7-7
D gene: TRBD1
J gene: TRBJ1-1
CDR3 protein: CASSLDRGLCTEAFF
CDR3 DNA: TGTGCTAGCAGCTTAGACAGGGGGCTTTGCACTGAAGCTTTCTTT

clone size: .
V gene: TRBV12-3/TRBV12-4
D gene: TRBD1
J gene: TRBJ1-1
CDR3 protein: CASSPDRGGAFF
CDR3 DNA: TGTGCCAGCAGTCCGGACAGGGGTGGAGCTTTCTTT

clone size: .
V gene: TRBV19
D gene: .
J gene: TRBJ2-5
CDR3 protein: CASSGSKQGAETQYF
CDR3 DNA: TGTGCCAGTAGTGGAAGCAAACAGGGTGCCGAGACCCAGTACTTC

clone size: .
V gene: TRBV3-1/TRBV3-2
D gene: TRBD1
J gene: TRBJ1-6
CDR3 protein: CASSLGQGNSPLHF
CDR3 DNA: TGTGCCAGCAGCCTAGGACAGGGGAATTCACCCCTCCACTTT

clone size: .
V gene: TRBV6-6
D gene: .
J gene: TRBJ1-5
CDR3 protein: CASGAGVDQPQHF
CDR3 DNA: TGTGCCAGCGGTGCAGGGGTTGACCAGCCCCAGCATTTT

clone size: once
V gene: TRBV6-1
D gene: .
J gene: TRBJ2-7
CDR3 protein: CASSEALRQEYYEQYF
CDR3 DNA: TGTGCCAGCAGTGAAGCGCTTCGACAGGAGTACTACGAGCAATACTTC

clone size: .
V gene: TRBV11-1
D gene: TRBD2
J gene: TRBJ2-5
CDR3 protein: CASSLRGGWQETQYF
CDR3 DNA: TGTGCCAGCAGCTTGCGGGGGGGGTGGCAAGAGACCCAGTACTTC

clone size: few
V gene: TRBV3-1/TRBV3-2
D gene: .
J gene: TRBJ2-7
CDR3 protein: CASSLSVAPGEQYF
CDR3 DNA: TGTGCCAGCAGCCTTTCTGTGGCCCCTGGCGAGCAGTACTTC

clone size: .
V gene: TRBV7-6
D gene: .
J gene: TRBJ2-2
CDR3 protein: CASSSQVMGIGELFF
CDR3 DNA: TGTGCCAGCAGCTCCCAGGTGATGGGCATCGGGGAGCTGTTTTTT

clone size: .
V gene: TRBV30
D gene: .
J gene: TRBJ2-1
CDR3 protein: CAWSKLDNEQFF
CDR3 DNA: TGTGCCTGGAGTAAACTAGACAATGAGCAGTTCTTC

clone size: .
V gene: TRBV5-8
D gene: .
J gene: TRBJ2-7
CDR3 protein: CASSLRAEQDEQYF
CDR3 DNA: TGTGCCAGCAGCTTGCGGGCAGAACAGGACGAGCAGTACTTC

clone size: .
V gene: TRBV5-1
D gene: .
J gene: TRBJ2-7
CDR3 protein: CASSLVSTASYEQYF
CDR3 DNA: TGCGCCAGCAGCTTGGTTTCAACAGCGAGCTACGAGCAGTACTTC

clone size: few
V gene: TRBV6-5
D gene: .
J gene: TRBJ2-1
CDR3 protein: CASASWRGREQFF
CDR3 DNA: TGTGCCAGCGCAAGTTGGCGGGGGCGTGAGCAGTTCTTC

clone size: .
V gene: TRBV14
D gene: .
J gene: TRBJ2-2
CDR3 protein: CASSQAQGFTGELFF
CDR3 DNA: TGTGCCAGCAGCCAAGCCCAGGGTTTCACCGGGGAGCTGTTTTTT

clone size: .
V gene: TRBV6-5
D gene: TRBD2
J gene: TRBJ2-5
CDR3 protein: CASSYSPGGPRETQYF
CDR3 DNA: TGTGCCAGCAGTTACTCACCGGGAGGGCCTAGGGAGACCCAGTACTTC

clone size: .
V gene: TRBV5-1
D gene: TRBD2
J gene: TRBJ2-1
CDR3 protein: CASSLEGTSGYNEQFF
CDR3 DNA: TGCGCCAGCAGCTTGGAAGGGACTAGCGGATACAATGAGCAGTTCTTC

clone size: .
V gene: TRBV6-5
D gene: .
J gene: TRBJ2-3
CDR3 protein: CASSYLGFTDTQYF
CDR3 DNA: TGTGCCAGCAGTTACTTGGGATTCACAGATACGCAGTATTTT

clone size: .
V gene: TRBV10-1
D gene: TRBD1
J gene: TRBJ2-7
CDR3 protein: CASSEGTGVYEQYF
CDR3 DNA: TGCGCCAGCAGTGAAGGGACAGGGGTCTACGAGCAGTACTTC

clone size: .
V gene: TRBV6-5
D gene: .
J gene: TRBJ2-7
CDR3 protein: CASTADASSYEQYF
CDR3 DNA: TGTGCCAGCACGGCCGACGCGTCCTCCTACGAGCAGTACTTC

clone size: .
V gene: TRBV18
D gene: .
J gene: TRBJ2-6
CDR3 protein: CASSPPGSLSGANVLTF
CDR3 DNA: TGTGCCAGCTCACCGCCAGGGTCTCTCTCTGGGGCCAACGTCCTGACTTTC

clone size: .
V gene: TRBV10-3
D gene: TRBD1
J gene: TRBJ1-6
CDR3 protein: CAIGGQGNSPLHF
CDR3 DNA: TGTGCCATCGGGGGACAGGGGAATTCACCCCTCCACTTT

clone size: .
V gene: TRBV9
D gene: .
J gene: TRBJ1-6
CDR3 protein: CASSASRVDNSPLHF
CDR3 DNA: TGTGCCAGCAGCGCCTCCAGGGTCGATAATTCACCCCTCCACTTT

clone size: once
V gene: TRBV3-1/TRBV3-2
D gene: .
J gene: TRBJ1-5
CDR3 protein: CASSPGAGRGSNQPQHF
CDR3 DNA: TGTGCCAGCAGCCCTGGGGCAGGGAGGGGTAGCAATCAGCCCCAGCATTTT